A single sample gave rise to the 8 T cell receptor beta chains below, sequenced in a study of blood T cell repertoires in COVID-19. Data came from immunoSEQ multiplex PCR; TCRdb stores just in-frame clones and leaves some out. The sample lists fewer than 500,000 clones; approximately 80% were seen once. Sequencing was carried out using peripheral blood. These receptors all come from a human donor with acute or convalescent COVID-19. The donor label of this sample is uncertain.

The chain employs TRBV6-5 and TRBJ2-7; 9 nucleotides match TRBD1. This CDR3 region has 13 residues. Germline assignment: CDR1 MNHEY and CDR2 SVGAGI. J gave up 4 bases and V 8 bases, and 6 bases lay outside the gene matches. The CDR3 region has the DNA TGTGCCAGCTCGCGGGGACAGGGTTACGAGCAGTACTTC. This encodes CASSRGQGYEQYF.

This clone was recorded only once. The chain has TRBV18 and TRBJ1-1, with D possibly TRBD1 on 6 matching bases. The CDR3 extends over 17 amino acids. CDR1 KGHSH and CDR2 LQKENI come from the germline V gene. The V and J ends lost 4 bases and 0 bases respectively, with 18 bases between them. The CDR3 DNA reads as TGTGCCAGCTCACGTCACTCCTCAGGGGCCATGAACACTGAAGCTTTCTTT. This gives the protein CASSRHSSGAMNTEAFF.

CDR3 in DNA: TGTGCCAGCAGCTTTTGGGGTAGCGGGAGGGCCAAGGTCACAGATACGCAGTATTTT. Residues: CASSFWGSGRAKVTDTQYF. This chain joins TRBV5-4 and TRBJ2-3; 11 nucleotides match TRBD2. Germline loops: CDR1 SGHNT, CDR2 YYREEE (reference sequence). The V segment lost 2 bases and the J segment 2 bases; nucleotides outside the gene matches: 13. This CDR3 contains 19 residues.

The chain combines TRBV18 with TRBJ1-2; D gene uncertain. CDR1 and CDR2 (germline): KGHSH, LQKENI. With 0 bases removed from V and 8 bases from J, the gap between germline ends came to 13 bases. CDR3 length equals 14 residues. The CDR3 loop is CASSPPGRFGGYTF. CDR3 nucleotide sequence: TGTGCCAGCTCACCACCGGGCAGGTTTGGCGGCTACACCTTC.

J is TRBJ1-1 and V is TRBV6-5; D is unresolved. Trimming pared 7 bases from V and 1 base from J, leaving 7 bases between. Looked up from germline, CDR1 is MNHEY and CDR2 is SVGAGI. The CDR3 loop spans 12 amino acids. The CDR3 DNA reads as TGTGCCAGCACTTCCAGGAACACTGAAGCTTTCTTT. As protein: CASTSRNTEAFF.

The rearrangement links TRBV19 to TRBJ2-7, with D unclear. This CDR3 region has 10 residues. V lost 8 bases to trimming and J lost 2 bases, with 4 bases between them. Germline assignment: CDR1 LNHDA and CDR2 SQIVND (reference sequence). CDR3 nucleotides: TGTGCCAGTGGAGCCTACGAGCAGTACTTC. Protein sequence: CASGAYEQYF.

The J gene is TRBJ1-4, the V gene TRBV7-2; 9 bases align to TRBD1. The germline CDR1 and CDR2 sequences are SGHTA and FQGNSA. The CDR3 extends over 15 amino acids. The trim removed 5 bases at V and 8 bases at J, leaving 9 bases unmatched. CDR3 sequence reads: CASSERRTGAEKLFF. CDR3 nucleotides: TGTGCCAGCAGCGAACGTCGGACAGGGGCAGAAAAACTGTTTTTT.

The chain joins TRBV30 to TRBJ1-3; D not resolved. V was cut by 4 bases and J by 0 bases, with 10 bases left in between. Per germline, CDR1 GTSNPN and CDR2 SVGIG (reference sequence). The CDR3 has 14 amino acids. In DNA, the CDR3 is TGTGCCTGGAAGGTCGGGAGCTCTGGAAACACCATATATTTT. Translated: CAWKVGSSGNTIYF.